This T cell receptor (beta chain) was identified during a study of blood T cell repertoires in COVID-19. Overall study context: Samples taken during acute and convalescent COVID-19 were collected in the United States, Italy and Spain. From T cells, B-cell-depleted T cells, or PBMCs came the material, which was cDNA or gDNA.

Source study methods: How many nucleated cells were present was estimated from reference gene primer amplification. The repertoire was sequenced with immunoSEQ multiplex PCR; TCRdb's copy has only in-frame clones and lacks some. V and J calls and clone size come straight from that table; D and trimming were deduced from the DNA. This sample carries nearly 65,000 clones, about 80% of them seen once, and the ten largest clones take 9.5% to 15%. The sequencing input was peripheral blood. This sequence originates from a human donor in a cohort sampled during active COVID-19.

The CDR3: CASSTLAASPGELFF. In nucleotides, the CDR3 is TGTGCCAGCAGTACCCTAGCGGCCTCGCCCGGGGAGCTGTTTTTT. The chain couples TRBV27 to TRBJ2-2, with TRBD2 matching 7 bases. The CDR3 spans 15 residues. Germline assignment: CDR1 MNHEY and CDR2 SMNVEV (reference sequence). V lost 5 bases and J lost 6; bases outside the gene matches: 9.